Below are 5 T cell receptor beta chains sequenced from a single sample in a study of blood T cells in healthy people across ages. Through a sample-barcoded 5' primer and a J-beta primer mix, a second PCR was run for about 6 to 12 cycles. TCRdb redid the calling of the 5' RACE reads with MiXCR, one entry per CDR3 protein. The table includes about a million distinct CDR3 sequences, 35% to 40% detected once. Sequencing input: blood. The receptors come from a man aged 18 to 35 in good health.

This clonotype was recorded a few times. CDR3 residues: CSVAGSSNQPQHF. In nucleotides, the CDR3 is TGCAGCGTTGCAGGTAGTAGCAATCAGCCCCAGCATTTT. V gene TRBV29-1 combines with J gene TRBJ1-5, with D unresolved. Trimming stripped 4 bases from V and 0 bases from J, with 7 bases between. This CDR3 is built from 13 residues. Per germline, CDR1 SQVTM and CDR2 ANQGSEA.

The chain links TRBV29-1 to TRBJ1-4; no firm D call. V was trimmed by 5 bases and J by 8 bases, leaving 15 bases between them. This CDR3 region has 13 residues. CDR1 is SQVTM and CDR2 is ANQGSEA in the germline V gene. Here the CDR3 reads CSVRLDLGEKLFF. In nucleotides, the CDR3 is TGCAGCGTTCGCCTTGACTTAGGCGAAAAACTGTTTTTT.

This clonotype appeared a few times. The J gene is TRBJ2-7, the V gene TRBV27, with a weak D call TRBD2 (5 bases). V gave up 7 bases and J gave up 2 bases, with 15 bases separating them. Looked up from germline, CDR1 is MNHEY and CDR2 is SMNVEV (reference sequence). The CDR3 covers 14 residues. The CDR3 bases are TGTGCCAGCACCGGCAGGACTCCTCCCTACGAGCAGTACTTC. Amino acids: CASTGRTPPYEQYF.

Here the CDR3 reads CASSELSNYGYTF. The DNA of the CDR3 is TGTGCCAGCAGTGAGTTGTCAAATTATGGCTACACCTTC. V and J are TRBV2 and TRBJ1-2; D is unclear. Germline V lookup: CDR1 SNHLY, CDR2 FYNNEI. The CDR3 extends over 13 amino acids. V shed 3 bases and J shed 5 bases, with 10 bases lying between them.

This clonotype was seen at least ten times. The chain joins TRBV20-1 to TRBJ2-1, with 9 bases aligning to TRBD2. Germline V gene data show CDR1 as DFQATT and CDR2 as SNEGSKA (reference sequence). The CDR3 sequence is 14 residues long. V was clipped by 3 bases and J by 6 bases; unmatched bases: 6. The CDR3 sequence is CSASSSGVINEQFF. The CDR3 DNA reads TGCAGTGCTAGCTCTAGCGGGGTGATCAATGAGCAGTTCTTC.